The 18 T cell receptor beta chains reported below all come from one sample, sequenced in a study of regulatory T cells in long-lasting Graves disease. Time point denoted: newly diagnosed GD, antithyroid drugs for less than 3 months. Scientists built the TCR library using RNA that was extracted from PBMCs. Arm-PCR of CDR3 regions with iRepertoire HTBI primers generated TCR beta libraries. Using its own MiXCR run on the multiplex PCR reads, TCRdb lists one record per CDR3 protein. This table has some 500,000 distinct CDR3 sequences, approximately 12% appearing once. The sample was also linked to a second study, of T cells in Graves' hyperthyroidism and ophthalmopathy.

The input for sequencing was peripheral blood mononuclear cells (PBMCs), taken at new diagnosis, from a patient treated with antithyroid drugs. These receptors came from a man aged 25-40 years with Graves disease.

The chain links TRBV24-1 to TRBJ2-1, with TRBD2 matching 9 bases. Germline CDR1 is KGHDR and CDR2 is SFDVKD. The CDR3 runs 15 residues. The V and J ends lost 2 bases and 5 bases, in that order; junction bases with no gene match: 3. The chain's CDR3 is CATSDSSGDNNEQFF. The DNA for the CDR3 is TGTGCCACCAGTGATTCTAGCGGGGATAACAATGAGCAGTTCTTC.

This clonotype has only a few counts. The chain is built from TRBV7-8 and TRBJ1-2, with D unresolved. Per the germline V gene, CDR1 is SGHVS and CDR2 is FQNEAQ. The CDR3 contains 14 residues. V lost 2 bases and J 4 bases, leaving 11 bases between the germline ends. CDR3: CASSLNGQVYGYTF. In DNA, the CDR3 is TGTGCCAGCAGCTTAAACGGTCAAGTCTATGGCTACACCTTC.

In nucleotides, the CDR3 is TGCGCCAGCAGCTTGGCGCAGTACACTGAAGCTTTCTTT. It codes for CASSLAQYTEAFF. This chain uses TRBV5-1 with TRBJ1-1; D gene unclear. Germline-derived CDR1 and CDR2 are SGHRS and YFSETQ. The CDR3 runs to 13 residues. Trimming removed 0 bases at V and 3 bases at J, with 6 bases between.

This chain links TRBV19 with TRBJ2-1, with 8 nucleotides matching TRBD2. The J segment lost 7 bases and the V segment lost 4 bases, leaving 12 bases of the junction unmatched. CDR3 length: 16 amino acids. CDR1 LNHDA and CDR2 SQIVND come from the germline V gene (reference sequence). The DNA of the CDR3 is TGTGCCAGTAGTAGGGTCGGGGGGGCGCTGAAGAATGAGCAGTTCTTC. Encoded protein: CASSRVGGALKNEQFF.

This clonotype was seen a handful of times. The chain is built from TRBV5-5 and TRBJ1-6; TRBD1 might be the D (5 bases). V was clipped by 0 bases and J by 6 bases, with 16 bases between them. The CDR3 spans 17 residues. Germline values: CDR1 SGHKS, CDR2 YYEKEE (reference sequence). Here the CDR3 DNA reads TGTGCCAGCAGCTTGGGTGGTCGGCCAGGGAGTAATTCACCCCTCCACTTT. Its translation is CASSLGGRPGSNSPLHF.

This clonotype was counted at least ten times. The V call is TRBV27, the J call TRBJ2-7; the D is unclear. This CDR3 contains 11 residues. Germline lookup yields CDR1 MNHEY and CDR2 SMNVEV (reference sequence). Trimming pared 7 bases from V and 2 bases from J, leaving 6 bases between. The CDR3: CASTGPYEQYF. The CDR3 region has the DNA TGTGCCAGCACGGGTCCCTACGAGCAGTACTTC.

The gene calls are TRBV12-3 or TRBV12-4 and TRBJ1-3; no reliable D call. V shed 3 bases and J shed 5 bases, with 11 bases lying between them. The CDR3 runs 14 residues. The CDR3 DNA follows: TGTGCCAGCAGTTTGAGAGGTGGAAGAAACACCATATATTTT. This gives the protein CASSLRGGRNTIYF.

At least ten counts were recorded for this clonotype. The V call is TRBV12-3 or TRBV12-4, the J call TRBJ1-2, with 11 bases lining up with TRBD1. Unmatched junction bases numbered 5, after V lost 5 bases and J lost 0 bases. The CDR3 contains 16 residues. CDR3 nucleotide sequence: TGTGCCAGCAGTCCCGGGACAGGGGGAACTAACTATGGCTACACCTTC. As protein: CASSPGTGGTNYGYTF.

There are many counts of this clonotype. The genes are TRBV28 and TRBJ2-7, with 11 bases matching TRBD2. Germline V CDR1 and CDR2: MDHEN, SYDVKM. The CDR3 runs to 15 residues. The ends lost 6 bases at V and 3 bases at J; junction bases unmatched: 7. CDR3 DNA: TGTGCCAGCAGGAGGGGACTAGCGGATCTCTACGAGCAGTACTTC. This gives the protein CASRRGLADLYEQYF.

A remark on this clonotype: It may be a read error: a sequence one base away is much more abundant. This sequence joins TRBV20-1 and TRBJ1-6; D remains unclear. This CDR3 spans 13 amino acids. V lost 4 bases and J 8 bases, leaving 12 bases between the germline ends. Per the germline V gene, CDR1 is DFQATT and CDR2 is SNEGSKA (reference sequence). CDR3 coding DNA: TGCAGTGCTAAAAGTGGCGGGGATTCACCCCTCCACTTT. Amino acids: CSAKSGGDSPLHF.

This clonotype was recorded many times. The V and J genes are TRBV7-9 and TRBJ2-2; weak D call: TRBD2 (5 bases). CDR3 length equals 14 residues. The germline V gene encodes CDR1 SEHNR and CDR2 FQNEAQ (reference sequence). The germline V and J ends were trimmed by 1 base and 5 bases, with 8 bases remaining between them. The CDR3 loop is CASSLEGRTGELFF. The CDR3 nucleotides are TGTGCCAGCAGCTTAGAAGGGAGAACCGGGGAGCTGTTTTTT.

This clonotype has ten or more counts. As DNA, the CDR3 is TGTGCCAGCAGCCCGATACAGGGACGACTGTTTTTT. Translation: CASSPIQGRLFF. V and J are TRBV5-6 and TRBJ1-4, with D possibly matching TRBD1 (6 bases). V was pared by 4 bases and J by 13 bases, with 14 bases between. This CDR3 comprises 12 residues. The germline V gene has CDR1 SGHDT and CDR2 YYEEEE.

This clonotype occurred many times. J is TRBJ2-3 and V is TRBV11-2; D possibly corresponds to TRBD1 (5 bases). Per the germline V gene, CDR1 is SGHAT and CDR2 is FQNNGV. V was clipped by 4 bases and J by 2 bases, with 13 bases between them. CDR3 length: 15 residues. CDR3: CASSSKGINTDTQYF. For the CDR3, the DNA is TGTGCCAGCAGCTCCAAGGGGATCAACACAGATACGCAGTATTTT.

This clonotype was observed many times. J is TRBJ1-1 and V is TRBV20-1; D not certain. The CDR3 consists of 11 residues. Per the germline V gene, CDR1 is DFQATT and CDR2 is SNEGSKA (reference sequence). This chain's CDR3 is CSVKEQPEAFF. In DNA form, the CDR3 reads TGCAGCGTGAAAGAACAGCCTGAAGCTTTCTTT.

This clonotype was counted many times. V gene TRBV6-1 combines with J gene TRBJ1-5; TRBD1 aligns across 8 bases. J was trimmed by 7 bases and V by 5 bases; bases with no gene match: 10. The CDR3 has 15 amino acids. Germline CDR1 reads MNHNS; CDR2 reads SASEGT. CDR3 bases: TGTGCCAGCAGTCCCCCGGACAGGGTCAGGCAGCCCCAGCATTTT. This sequence encodes CASSPPDRVRQPQHF.

There are many counts of this clonotype. The chain joins TRBV12-3 or TRBV12-4 to TRBJ2-5, with D unresolved. V shed 6 bases and J shed 5 bases, with 40 bases lying between them. CDR3 length: 22 amino acids. The CDR3 region is CASSTPTAGPEPPFKLRETQYF. The CDR3 DNA follows: TGTGCCAGCAGCACACCCACAGCCGGGCCGGAACCGCCCTTTAAGCTTCGGGAGACCCAGTACTTC.

Comment on this clonotype: A much larger clonotype is one base distant, so this may be a read error. This chain connects TRBV5-1 to TRBJ2-7; TRBD1 aligns across 9 bases. The CDR3 extends over 14 amino acids. V lost 4 bases and J lost 3; bases outside the gene matches: 5. Germline loops: CDR1 SGHRS, CDR2 YFSETQ. CDR3 sequence (DNA): TGCGCCAGCAGCGCTGACAGGGGGGACTACGAGCAGTACTTC. It encodes CASSADRGDYEQYF.

This chain links TRBV5-1 with TRBJ2-7; weak D call: TRBD1 (6 bases). The CDR3 is made up of 16 amino acids. Trimming shortened V by 1 base and J by 0 bases, and 14 bases separated the two germline ends. The V gene's germline CDR1 is SGHRS and CDR2 YFSETQ. The CDR3 DNA sequence: TGCGCCAGCAGCTTGATGACAGGCCAGACCTCCTACGAGCAGTACTTC. Its translation: CASSLMTGQTSYEQYF.